One sample yielded the 17 T cell receptor beta chains listed below, sequenced in a study of T-cell memory formation after mild COVID-19. TCRdb processed the 5' RACE reads anew with MiXCR; each CDR3 protein has one entry. The table includes 540,000 or so distinct CDR3 sequences, roughly 22% detected once. Sequencing input: PBMCs or a T cell subset sorted from them (not recorded which). These receptors came from an adult woman who had mild COVID-19 (a few samples of this study predate the infection). Cell type and time point are not known.

This clonotype occurred a few times. The chain uses TRBV18 and TRBJ2-5; D is perhaps TRBD2 (6 bases). Germline V gives CDR1 KGHSH, CDR2 LQKENI. This CDR3 region has 15 residues. Trimming left V 4 bases short and J 0 bases short, with 12 bases between. The CDR3 sequence: CASSRWERDQETQYF. CDR3 nucleotides: TGTGCCAGCTCACGCTGGGAGCGGGACCAAGAGACCCAGTACTTC.

This clonotype was counted only a few times. The V call is TRBV20-1, the J call TRBJ1-1; the match to TRBD1 covers 11 bases. J lost 0 bases, V lost 2 bases, and 14 bases had no gene match. Germline assignment: CDR1 DFQATT and CDR2 SNEGSKA (reference sequence). CDR3 length: 19 amino acids. In DNA form, the CDR3 reads TGCAGTGCTAGACCACCGGGACAGGGGGTCAGGATTATGAACACTGAAGCTTTCTTT. This encodes CSARPPGQGVRIMNTEAFF.

The V gene is TRBV4-1, the J gene TRBJ1-2; no definite D call. The CDR3 sequence is 14 residues long. V shed 4 bases and J shed 1 base, with 10 bases lying between them. Germline CDR1 MGHRA, CDR2 YSYEKL. The CDR3 sequence is CASSPLRDNYGYTF. The CDR3 nucleotides read TGCGCCAGCAGCCCCCTCCGAGATAACTATGGCTACACCTTC.

This clonotype was counted only a few times. V gene TRBV6-5 combines with J gene TRBJ2-5, with a possible D match to TRBD1 (5 bases). V lost 0 bases to trimming and J lost 2 bases, with 10 bases between them. The CDR3 spans 15 residues. CDR1 is MNHEY, CDR2 SVGAGI, per germline. The CDR3 protein is CASSYSRRTQETQYF. In DNA, the CDR3 is TGTGCCAGCAGTTACTCGCGACGGACACAAGAGACCCAGTACTTC.

A few counts support this clonotype. The CDR3 spells CASRYRGSGELFF. The CDR3 DNA reads as TGTGCCAGCAGATACAGGGGATCCGGGGAGCTGTTTTTT. This chain connects TRBV14 to TRBJ2-2; 7 bases agree with TRBD1. The CDR3 has 13 amino acids. Germline V CDR1 and CDR2: SGHDN, FVKESK. The J segment lost 6 bases and the V segment lost 6 bases, leaving 4 bases of the junction unmatched.

The rearrangement joins TRBV7-9 to TRBJ1-1, with a weak D call TRBD1 (5 bases). There are 13 residues in the CDR3. Germline CDR1 and CDR2: SEHNR and FQNEAQ (reference sequence). V was clipped by 5 bases and J by 6 bases, with 13 bases between them. In DNA form, the CDR3 reads TGTGCCAGCAGCGGATCGCAGGGCGCTGAAGCTTTCTTT. Translated: CASSGSQGAEAFF. The entire variable domain, with the rest obtained from reference TRBV7-9 and TRBJ1-1, is as follows: DTGVSQNPRHKITKRGQNVTFRCDPISEHNRLYWYRQTLGQGPEFLTYFQNEAQLEKSRLLSDRFSAERPKGSFSTLEIQRTEQGDSAMYLCASSGSQGAEAFFGQGTRLTVV.

This chain uses TRBV24-1 with TRBJ1-2; D may be TRBD1 (5 bases). V lost 7 bases and J lost 4, with 15 bases in between. The length of the CDR3 is 14 residues. CDR1 is KGHDR, CDR2 SFDVKD, per germline. CDR3 residues: CATSDRADIYGYTF. CDR3 sequence (DNA): TGTGCCACCAGCGACAGAGCAGACATCTATGGCTACACCTTC.

The DNA of the CDR3 is TGTGCCAGCAGCCAAGATAGAGCGGGAAGGGGCTCCTACGAGCAGTACTTC. As protein: CASSQDRAGRGSYEQYF. The V gene is TRBV14, the J gene TRBJ2-7; 7 bases line up with TRBD2. V lost 0 bases, J lost 0 bases, and 8 bases stayed unmatched. The length of the CDR3 is 17 residues. CDR1 is SGHDN, CDR2 FVKESK, per germline.

The chain carries TRBV7-8 and TRBJ1-2, with TRBD1 identical over 9 bases. The CDR3 sequence is 15 residues long. V was clipped by 5 bases and J by 3 bases; unmatched bases: 7. Per germline, CDR1 SGHVS and CDR2 FQNEAQ. The chain's CDR3 is CASSQRWDRDYGYTF. CDR3 DNA: TGTGCCAGCAGCCAAAGATGGGACAGGGACTATGGCTACACCTTC.

The table lists this clonotype with a few counts. The V gene is TRBV18, the J gene TRBJ1-1, with D possibly TRBD1 on 5 matching bases. This CDR3 is built from 14 residues. V was pared by 3 bases and J by 6 bases, with 14 bases between. Germline-derived CDR1 and CDR2 are KGHSH and LQKENI. CDR3 sequence: CASSPKTDLSEAFF. CDR3 coding DNA: TGTGCCAGCTCACCGAAGACAGATCTCTCTGAAGCTTTCTTT.

In this sample, this clonotype turned up a few times. The chain employs TRBV5-5 and TRBJ1-1; weak D call: TRBD1 (6 bases). The CDR3 runs to 15 residues. CDR1 is SGHKS, CDR2 YYEKEE, per germline (reference sequence). Trimming shortened V by 4 bases and J by 2 bases, and 15 bases separated the two germline ends. CDR3 sequence: CASSPWRGLNTEAFF. Written as DNA, the CDR3 is TGTGCCAGCAGCCCGTGGAGGGGGTTAAACACTGAAGCTTTCTTT.

This clonotype turned up a few times. The chain couples TRBV7-2 to TRBJ2-2; TRBD1 aligns across 9 bases. V shed 5 bases, J shed 4 bases, and the junction held 5 bases outside the gene matches. The CDR3 runs 15 residues. Germline V gene sequence: CDR1 SGHTA, CDR2 FQGNSA. For the CDR3, the DNA is TGTGCCAGCAGCCACGGACAGGGGAGCACCGGGGAGCTGTTTTTT. Its protein is CASSHGQGSTGELFF.

This clonotype has a handful of counts. V usage is TRBV6-5 and J usage is TRBJ1-6; D possibly corresponds to TRBD1 (5 bases). Per the germline V gene, CDR1 is MNHEY and CDR2 is SVGAGI. The CDR3 runs to 13 residues. Trimming took 7 bases from V and 10 from J, leaving 14 bases between them. CDR3 sequence: CASTLGGGSPLHF. CDR3 sequence (DNA): TGTGCCAGCACTCTGGGGGGAGGCTCACCCCTCCACTTT.

This clonotype has just a few counts. The chain is built from TRBV5-1 and TRBJ2-7, with a possible D match to TRBD2 (5 bases). CDR1 and CDR2 (germline): SGHRS, YFSETQ. Trimming shortened V by 4 bases and J by 5 bases, and 16 bases separated the two germline ends. The CDR3 extends over 14 amino acids. The CDR3 loop reads CASSPLVGSDEQYF. Written as DNA, the CDR3 is TGCGCCAGCAGCCCCCTCGTCGGTAGCGACGAGCAGTACTTC.

The chain uses TRBV29-1 and TRBJ1-2; D unclear. V was cut by 5 bases and J by 7 bases, with 17 bases left in between. The CDR3 loop spans 13 amino acids. CDR1 and CDR2 (germline): SQVTM, ANQGSEA. The CDR3 DNA reads TGCAGCGTTCCGACGTGGGTCGAGTCTGGCTACACCTTC. Amino acid sequence: CSVPTWVESGYTF.

The rearrangement joins TRBV29-1 to TRBJ2-2; D unclear. CDR1 and CDR2 from the germline V gene are SQVTM and ANQGSEA. This CDR3 is 14 amino acids long. With 4 bases removed from V and 1 base from J, the gap between germline ends came to 10 bases. The CDR3 sequence: CSVAPGLNTGELFF. As DNA, the CDR3 is TGCAGCGTTGCTCCGGGCCTGAACACCGGGGAGCTGTTTTTT.

The genes are TRBV6-1 and TRBJ1-2, with TRBD1 identical over 11 bases. J gave up 6 bases and V 8 bases, and 5 bases lay outside the gene matches. Germline V gene data show CDR1 as MNHNS and CDR2 as SASEGT. The CDR3 spans 13 residues. CDR3 region: CASLGQGVNGYTF. The DNA for the CDR3 is TGTGCCAGCCTGGGACAGGGGGTGAATGGCTACACCTTC.